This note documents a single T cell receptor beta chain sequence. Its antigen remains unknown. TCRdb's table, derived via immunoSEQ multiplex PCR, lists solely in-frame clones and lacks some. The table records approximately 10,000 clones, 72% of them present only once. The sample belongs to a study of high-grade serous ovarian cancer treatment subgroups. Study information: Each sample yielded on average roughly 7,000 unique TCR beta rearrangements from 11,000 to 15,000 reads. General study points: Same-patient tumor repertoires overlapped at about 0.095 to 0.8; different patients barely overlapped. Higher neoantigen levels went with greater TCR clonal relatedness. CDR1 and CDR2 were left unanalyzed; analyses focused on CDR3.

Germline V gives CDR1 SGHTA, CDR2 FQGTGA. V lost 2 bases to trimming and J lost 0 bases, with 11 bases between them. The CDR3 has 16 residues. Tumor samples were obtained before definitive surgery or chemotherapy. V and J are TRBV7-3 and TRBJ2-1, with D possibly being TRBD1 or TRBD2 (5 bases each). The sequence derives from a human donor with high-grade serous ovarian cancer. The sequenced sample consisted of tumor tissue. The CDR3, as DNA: TGTGCCAGCAGCTTACTGGCAGGGAGCTCCTACAATGAGCAGTTCTTC. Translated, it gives CASSLLAGSSYNEQFF. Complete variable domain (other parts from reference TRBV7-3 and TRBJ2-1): GAGVSQTPSNKVTEKGKYVELRCDPISGHTALYWYRQSLGQGPEFLIYFQGTGAADDSGLPNDRFFAVRPEGSVSTLKIQRTERGDSAVYLCASSLLAGSSYNEQFFGPGTRLTVL.